What follows is one T cell receptor (beta chain) and its context. This clone came up once. What antigen it recognizes has not been identified. Per-nucleotide qualities are absent, and no much larger clonotype sits a single base away. The data belong to a study of cytomegalovirus exposure and HLA in healthy donors (dated 2017 in TCRdb). Describing the broader study: According to a later analysis, one platform produced both the approximately 110 validation repertoires and the 730 or so repertoires of the first cohort. Besides the first cohort of roughly 660 subjects, a separate validation cohort made up of 120 different subjects was used. The study combined high-throughput TCR immunosequencing, statistical association of individual TCRs with disease status, and machine learning to predict cytomegalovirus infection status. The study aimed to test whether signatures of past pathogen exposure could be identified by cataloging public T cell receptors. What the authors observed across the whole study: The classifier was reported to diagnose cytomegalovirus status with high specificity and sensitivity in both the original and validation cohorts. A later analysis lacked HLA typing for the validation cohort, so it scored co-occurrence in that cohort across all 120 or so repertoires. Three of the identified cytomegalovirus-associated TCR beta chains were confirmed in vitro to be specific for cytomegalovirus antigens. Subsequent analysis determined that TCRs grouped into clusters in the first cohort also showed a tendency toward co-occurrence across the approximately 110 validation repertoires, and roughly 95% of cluster scores exceeded 0. According to the authors, the approach could potentially be generalized to other disease states and immunological phenotypes. Across donors, most TCR sequences were observed very rarely, whereas some public TCRs were present in many individuals. The study gave a list of about 170 TCR beta chains associated with cytomegalovirus.

Unmatched junction bases come to 3, with V trimmed by 6 bases and J by 5 bases. CDR1 and CDR2 were assigned from the germline V gene as SNHLY and FYNNEI. The CDR3 spans 15 residues, from the cysteine through the phenylalanine. Of the read, only the CDR3 DNA is kept; its 45 bases are in frame from base 1. The protocol used for the library was the immunoSEQ multiplex PCR assay. From the authors' description of their analysis: A statistical classification framework was developed to diagnose cytomegalovirus status using the catalog of TCR beta chain sequences. What TCRdb holds here is the immuneACCESS table cut down to in-frame rearrangements. Part of the clones is not present; checked against another copy, under half of the missing clones reflect an unresolved V gene, and the others are unexplained. The D gene and trimming were derived from the DNA, and the V and J assignments and clone size from that table. The sample table lists roughly 62,000 clones, roughly 94% of them with a count of one. Under 3% of the sample comes from the top ten.

Separate from the approximately 730-subject first cohort, the validation cohort of around 130 subjects was the group to which the donors belonged. The sequenced sample consisted of PBMCs. The chain employs TRBV2 and TRBJ2-3; the junction holds 15 bases that match TRBD2. The receptor was derived from a man aged 18-30 years in good health and CMV-seronegative. The DNA sequence is given as TGTGCCAGCAGAGAGGGACTAGCGGGAGGAGATACGCAGTATTTT. This is translated as CASREGLAGGDTQYF.